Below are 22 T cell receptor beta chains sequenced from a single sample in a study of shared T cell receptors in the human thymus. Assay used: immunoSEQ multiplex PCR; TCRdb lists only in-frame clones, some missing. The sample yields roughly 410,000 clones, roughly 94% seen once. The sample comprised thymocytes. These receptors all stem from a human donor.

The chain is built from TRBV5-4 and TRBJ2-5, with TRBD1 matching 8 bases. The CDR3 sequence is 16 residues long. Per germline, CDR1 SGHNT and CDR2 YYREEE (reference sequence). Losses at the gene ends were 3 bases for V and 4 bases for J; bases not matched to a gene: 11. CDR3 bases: TGTGCCAGCAGCTCCCGGCCGACAGGGGCGACAGAGACCCAGTACTTC. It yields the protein CASSSRPTGATETQYF.

CDR3 region: CASSSTSGRAQITRNTQYF. CDR3 DNA sequence: TGCGCCAGCAGCTCAACCTCGGGAAGGGCACAAATTACTCGTAATACGCAGTATTTT. The rearrangement uses TRBV5-1 and TRBJ2-3; tentative D call: TRBD2 (5 bases). V lost 3 bases, J lost 7 bases, and 30 bases lay in between. This CDR3 region has 19 residues. Germline V CDR1 and CDR2: SGHRS, YFSETQ.

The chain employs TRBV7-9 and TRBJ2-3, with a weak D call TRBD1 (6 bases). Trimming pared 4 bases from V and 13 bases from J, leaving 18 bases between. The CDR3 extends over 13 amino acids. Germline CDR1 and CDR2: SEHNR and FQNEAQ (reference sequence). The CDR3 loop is CASSSEIWTAEYF. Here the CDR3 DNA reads TGTGCCAGCAGCTCAGAAATCTGGACAGCAGAGTATTTT.

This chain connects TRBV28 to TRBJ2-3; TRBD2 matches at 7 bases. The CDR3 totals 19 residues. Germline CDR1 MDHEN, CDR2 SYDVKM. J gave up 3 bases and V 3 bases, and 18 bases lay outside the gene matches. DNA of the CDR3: TGTGCCAGCAGTTTGGGGGGGTCCCCTACACGTTGGACAACAGATACGCAGTATTTT. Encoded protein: CASSLGGSPTRWTTDTQYF.

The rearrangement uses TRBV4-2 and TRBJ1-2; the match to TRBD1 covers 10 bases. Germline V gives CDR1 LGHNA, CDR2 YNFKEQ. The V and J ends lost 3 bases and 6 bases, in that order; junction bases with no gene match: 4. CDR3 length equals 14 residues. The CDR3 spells CASSQSGQGNGYTF. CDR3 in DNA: TGTGCCAGCAGCCAGTCGGGACAGGGGAATGGCTACACCTTC.

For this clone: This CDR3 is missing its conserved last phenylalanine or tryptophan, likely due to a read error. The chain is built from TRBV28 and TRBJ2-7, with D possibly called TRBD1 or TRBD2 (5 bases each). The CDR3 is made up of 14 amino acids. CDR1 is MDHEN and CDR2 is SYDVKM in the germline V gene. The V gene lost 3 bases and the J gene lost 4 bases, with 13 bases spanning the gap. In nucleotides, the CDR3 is TGTGCCAGCAGTTTTACTAGGGGTACTTACGAGCAGTACCTC. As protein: CASSFTRGTYEQYL.

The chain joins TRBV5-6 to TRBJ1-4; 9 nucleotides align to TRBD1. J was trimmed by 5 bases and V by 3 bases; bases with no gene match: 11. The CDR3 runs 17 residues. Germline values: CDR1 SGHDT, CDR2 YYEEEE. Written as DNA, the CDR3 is TGTGCCAGCAGCTCCTGGCCCGGGGACAGGGAAAATGAAAAACTGTTTTTT. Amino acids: CASSSWPGDRENEKLFF.

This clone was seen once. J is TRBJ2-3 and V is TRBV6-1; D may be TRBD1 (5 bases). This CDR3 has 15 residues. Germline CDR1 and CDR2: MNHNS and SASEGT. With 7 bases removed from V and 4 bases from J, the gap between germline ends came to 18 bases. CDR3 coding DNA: TGTGCCAGCAAAGAAGGGCAGGGTATCGCAGATACGCAGTATTTT. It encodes CASKEGQGIADTQYF.

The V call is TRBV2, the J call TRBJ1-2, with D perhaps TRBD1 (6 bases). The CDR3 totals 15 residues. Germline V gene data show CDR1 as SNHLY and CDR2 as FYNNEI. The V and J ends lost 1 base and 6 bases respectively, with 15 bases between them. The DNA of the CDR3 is TGTGCCAGCAGTGAAGTTCGAGGGGGGGTAGATGGCTACACCTTC. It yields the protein CASSEVRGGVDGYTF.

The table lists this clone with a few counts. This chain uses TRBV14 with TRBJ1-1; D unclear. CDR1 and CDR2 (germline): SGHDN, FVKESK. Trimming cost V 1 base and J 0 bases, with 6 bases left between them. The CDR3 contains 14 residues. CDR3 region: CASSQGRMNTEAFF. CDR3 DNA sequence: TGTGCCAGCAGCCAAGGCCGGATGAACACTGAAGCTTTCTTT. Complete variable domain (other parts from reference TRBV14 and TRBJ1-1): EAGVTQFPSHSVIEKGQTVTLRCDPISGHDNLYWYRRVMGKEIKFLLHFVKESKQDESGMPNNRFLAERTGGTYSTLKVQPAELEDSGVYFCASSQGRMNTEAFFGQGTRLTVV.

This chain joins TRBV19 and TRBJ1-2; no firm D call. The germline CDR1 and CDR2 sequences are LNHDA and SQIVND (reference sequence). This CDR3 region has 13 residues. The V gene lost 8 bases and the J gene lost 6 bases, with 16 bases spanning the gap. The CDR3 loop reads CASVTRTGNGYTF. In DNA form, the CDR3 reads TGTGCCAGTGTTACCCGGACTGGAAATGGCTACACCTTC. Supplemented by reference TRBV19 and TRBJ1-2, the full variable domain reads DGGITQSPKYLFRKEGQNVTLSCEQNLNHDAMYWYRQDPGQGLRLIYYSQIVNDFQKGDIAEGYSVSREKKESFPLTVTSAQKNPTAFYLCASVTRTGNGYTFGSGTRLTVV.

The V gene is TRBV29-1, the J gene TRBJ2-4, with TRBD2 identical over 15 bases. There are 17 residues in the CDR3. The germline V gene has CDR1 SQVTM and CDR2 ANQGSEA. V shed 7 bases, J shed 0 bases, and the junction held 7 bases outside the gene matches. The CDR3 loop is CSAWTSGRDLAKNIQYF. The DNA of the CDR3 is TGCAGCGCCTGGACTAGCGGGAGGGATCTAGCCAAAAACATTCAGTACTTC.

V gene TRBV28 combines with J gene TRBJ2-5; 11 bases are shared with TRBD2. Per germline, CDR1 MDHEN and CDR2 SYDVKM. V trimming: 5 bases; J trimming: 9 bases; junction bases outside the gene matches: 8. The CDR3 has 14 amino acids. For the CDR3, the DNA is TGTGCCAGCAGTCCCTTACTAGCGGGAGTCCCCCAGTACTTC. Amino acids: CASSPLLAGVPQYF.

The CDR3 coding sequence is TGTGCCAGCAGCACCAGGCAGAGGCCCTCTGGGGCCAACGTCCTGACTTTC. Translating it yields CASSTRQRPSGANVLTF. V usage is TRBV9 and J usage is TRBJ2-6; the D is unclear. This CDR3 has 17 amino acids. From germline, CDR1 is SGDLS and CDR2 YYNGEE. Between the trimmed V and J ends, which lost 4 bases and 0 bases, there was a span of 14 bases.

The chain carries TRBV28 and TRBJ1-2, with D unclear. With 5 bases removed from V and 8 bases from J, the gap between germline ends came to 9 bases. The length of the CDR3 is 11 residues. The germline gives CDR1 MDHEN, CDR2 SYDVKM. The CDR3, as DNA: TGTGCCAGCAGTCAAAGACTGGGCTACACCTTC. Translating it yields CASSQRLGYTF.

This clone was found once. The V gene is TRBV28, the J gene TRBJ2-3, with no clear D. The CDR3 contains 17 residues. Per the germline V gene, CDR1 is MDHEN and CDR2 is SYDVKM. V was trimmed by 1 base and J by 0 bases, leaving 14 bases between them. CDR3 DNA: TGTGCCAGCAGTTTATTATACGTCGCTTCTAGCACAGATACGCAGTATTTT. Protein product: CASSLLYVASSTDTQYF.

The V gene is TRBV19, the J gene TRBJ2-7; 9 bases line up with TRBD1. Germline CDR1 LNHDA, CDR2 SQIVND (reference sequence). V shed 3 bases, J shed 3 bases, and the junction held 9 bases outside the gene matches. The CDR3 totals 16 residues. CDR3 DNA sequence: TGTGCCAGTAGTATCGGGGGGACAGGGATTGTCTACGAGCAGTACTTC. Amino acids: CASSIGGTGIVYEQYF.

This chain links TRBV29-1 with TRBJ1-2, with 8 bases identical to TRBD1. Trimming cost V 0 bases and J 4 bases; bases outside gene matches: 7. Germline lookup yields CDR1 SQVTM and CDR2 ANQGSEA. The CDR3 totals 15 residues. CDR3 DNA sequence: TGCAGCGTTGAAGATCAGGGACAGGCCCCCTATGGCTACACCTTC. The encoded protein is CSVEDQGQAPYGYTF.

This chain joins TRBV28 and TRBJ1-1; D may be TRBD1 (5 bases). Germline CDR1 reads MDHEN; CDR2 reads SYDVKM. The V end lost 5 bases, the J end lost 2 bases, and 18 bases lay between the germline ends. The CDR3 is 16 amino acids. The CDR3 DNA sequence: TGTGCCAGCAGTCGCCCCCCTGGCAGGGAAAACACTGAAGCTTTCTTT. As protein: CASSRPPGRENTEAFF.

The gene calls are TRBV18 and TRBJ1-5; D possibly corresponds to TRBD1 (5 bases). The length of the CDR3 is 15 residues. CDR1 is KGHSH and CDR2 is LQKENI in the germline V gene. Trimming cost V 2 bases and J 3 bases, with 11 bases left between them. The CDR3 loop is CASSPSEGTNQPQHF. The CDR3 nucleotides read TGTGCCAGCTCACCAAGTGAGGGGACCAATCAGCCCCAGCATTTT.

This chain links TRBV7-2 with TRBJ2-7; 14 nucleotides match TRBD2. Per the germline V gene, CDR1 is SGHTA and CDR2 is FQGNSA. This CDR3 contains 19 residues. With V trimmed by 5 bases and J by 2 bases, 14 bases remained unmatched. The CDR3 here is CASSLNYGTSGSRPYEQYF. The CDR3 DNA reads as TGTGCCAGCAGCCTTAACTACGGGACTAGCGGGAGTAGACCCTACGAGCAGTACTTC.

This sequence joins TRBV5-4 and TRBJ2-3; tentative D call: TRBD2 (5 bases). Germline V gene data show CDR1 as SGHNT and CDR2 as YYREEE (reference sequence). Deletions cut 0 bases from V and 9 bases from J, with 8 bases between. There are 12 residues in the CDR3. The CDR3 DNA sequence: TGTGCCAGCAGCTTGGGAGGGAGCACGCAGTATTTT. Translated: CASSLGGSTQYF.